The following is a T cell receptor beta chain sequence with its context. Trimming removed 8 bases from V and 6 bases from J; junction bases left unmatched: 8. Germline V gives CDR1 MNHEY, CDR2 SVGAGI. This CDR3 contains 14 residues. Authors' analysis steps: From reference gene primer amplification, estimates of nucleated cell counts were derived. Sequencing used immunoSEQ multiplex PCR; TCRdb keeps in-frame clones, though not all of them. D and trimming come from the DNA, and the V and J calls and clone size come from that table. The profile shows fewer than 350,000 clones, roughly 85% of them singletons. This sample is part of a study of blood T cell repertoires in COVID-19. Overall study: The analysed material was cDNA or gDNA that came from T cells, B-cell-depleted T cells, or PBMCs.

The genes are TRBV6-5 and TRBJ1-5; 9 bases align to TRBD1. The TCR comes from a human donor in a cohort sampled during active COVID-19. Sequenced sample: peripheral blood. The CDR3 nucleotides are TGTGCCAGCTTGGGGACAGGGAGTTTTCAGCCCCAGCATTTT. This translates into CASLGTGSFQPQHF.